Shown below are 14 T cell receptor beta chains from a single sample sequenced in a study of OX40 agonist ivuxolimab in advanced cancers. Some clones are missing from TCRdb's copy, which holds only in-frame ones; the method was immunoSEQ multiplex PCR. The sample contains tens of thousands of clones, approximately 90% of which appear only once. The sequencing used CD4+ or CD8+ T cells sorted from blood, collected in a trial of the OX40 agonist ivuxolimab. All receptors come from an adult with an advanced solid tumor such as melanoma, head and neck, liver or kidney cancer.

V is TRBV11-2 and J is TRBJ2-2; the D is unclear. The CDR3 has 13 amino acids. V was shortened by 5 bases and J by 9 bases, with 13 bases between the two germline ends. Germline V gene sequence: CDR1 SGHAT, CDR2 FQNNGV. The CDR3 nucleotides are TGTGCCAGCAGCCACCCCCTCGACCGGGAGCTGTTTTTT. Protein: CASSHPLDRELFF.

V and J are TRBV11-2 and TRBJ2-1; TRBD2 aligns across 7 bases. Germline-derived CDR1 and CDR2 are SGHAT and FQNNGV. V trimming: 2 bases; J trimming: 4 bases; junction bases outside the gene matches: 5. The CDR3 is 15 amino acids. For the CDR3, the DNA is TGTGCCAGCAGCTTATTTTTAGCGGGTTACAATGAGCAGTTCTTC. It is translated as CASSLFLAGYNEQFF.

The chain employs TRBV30 and TRBJ2-7; D unclear. The CDR3 extends over 15 amino acids. Trimming took off 0 bases at V and 3 bases at J, with 15 bases between the two ends. Germline CDR1 and CDR2: GTSNPN and SVGIG (reference sequence). The CDR3: CAWSVMSDSSYEQYF. In nucleotides, the CDR3 is TGTGCCTGGAGTGTTATGTCAGACTCTAGCTACGAGCAGTACTTC.

The genes are TRBV6-5 and TRBJ1-1, with D maybe TRBD1 (6 bases). The CDR3 contains 14 residues. CDR1 and CDR2 (germline): MNHEY, SVGAGI. V dropped 2 bases and J dropped 1 base, with 8 bases sitting between them. The CDR3, as DNA: TGTGCCAGCAGTTACGGGGACACGAACACTGAAGCTTTCTTT. It yields the protein CASSYGDTNTEAFF.

The rearrangement uses TRBV19 and TRBJ1-6, with 9 positions matching TRBD1. V shed 9 bases, J shed 2 bases, and the junction held 5 bases outside the gene matches. The germline V gene encodes CDR1 LNHDA and CDR2 SQIVND (reference sequence). CDR3 length: 15 residues. Here the CDR3 reads CARTWTGAYNSPLHF. DNA for the CDR3: TGTGCCAGGACGTGGACAGGGGCCTATAATTCACCCCTCCACTTT.

V usage is TRBV4-1 and J usage is TRBJ2-3, with 8 bases that match TRBD2. Trimming removed 1 base from V and 6 bases from J; junction bases left unmatched: 12. CDR1 is MGHRA, CDR2 YSYEKL, per germline. This CDR3 has 17 residues. CDR3 loop: CASSQAGPGTSLDTQYF. The CDR3, as DNA: TGCGCCAGCAGCCAAGCTGGACCCGGGACTAGTCTGGATACGCAGTATTTT.

The chain has TRBV12-5 and TRBJ2-1, with no clear D. V was cut by 2 bases and J by 6 bases, with 8 bases left in between. The CDR3 contains 13 residues. Germline V gene sequence: CDR1 LGHNT, CDR2 FRNRAP. The CDR3 region is CASGLSLSNEQFF. CDR3 DNA: TGTGCTAGTGGTTTGAGTCTGTCCAATGAGCAGTTCTTC.

The V and J genes are TRBV5-4 and TRBJ2-1; maybe TRBD2 (6 bases). The CDR3 has 15 amino acids. Germline values: CDR1 SGHNT, CDR2 YYREEE (reference sequence). V lost 0 bases and J lost 3, with 10 bases in between. The CDR3 loop reads CASSLAVGLYNEQFF. Written as DNA, the CDR3 is TGTGCCAGCAGCTTGGCCGTGGGACTCTACAATGAGCAGTTCTTC.

This clone was recorded only once. V is TRBV6-5 and J is TRBJ2-3, with 10 bases matching TRBD1. The germline CDR1 and CDR2 sequences are MNHEY and SVGAGI. Trimming at V came to 10 bases and at J to 0 bases, leaving 4 bases not matched to a gene. The CDR3 sequence is 14 residues long. The CDR3: CATGTGESTDTQYF. CDR3 sequence (DNA): TGTGCCACCGGGACAGGGGAAAGCACAGATACGCAGTATTTT.

The chain uses TRBV10-2 and TRBJ2-1; possibly TRBD2 for D (6 bases). CDR1 and CDR2 from the germline V gene are WSHSY and SAAADI. V was cut by 6 bases and J by 5 bases, with 11 bases left in between. The CDR3 extends over 13 amino acids. Written as DNA, the CDR3 is TGCGCCAGCAGGGAGGGACTTAACAATGAGCAGTTCTTC. This gives the protein CASREGLNNEQFF.

V and J are TRBV2 and TRBJ2-3; D uncertain. With 7 bases removed from V and 3 bases from J, the gap between germline ends came to 2 bases. The CDR3 contains 10 residues. Germline V gives CDR1 SNHLY, CDR2 FYNNEI. CDR3 coding DNA: TGTGCCAGCAAGACAGATACGCAGTATTTT. Protein: CASKTDTQYF.

The genes are TRBV6-6 and TRBJ1-6; D uncertain. Germline loops: CDR1 MNHNY, CDR2 SVGAGI (reference sequence). The ends were cut back, 5 bases at V and 2 bases at J, with 10 bases in the middle. The CDR3 covers 15 residues. CDR3 nucleotide sequence: TGTGCCAGCAGTGAGTTCAGCCCCTATAATTCACCCCTCCACTTT. Encoded protein: CASSEFSPYNSPLHF.

This chain uses TRBV7-6 with TRBJ2-5; D might be TRBD2 (7 bases). Trimming stripped 5 bases from V and 4 bases from J, with 11 bases between. This CDR3 has 13 amino acids. Per germline, CDR1 SGHVS and CDR2 FNYEAQ. CDR3 amino acids: CASSLGGGETQYF. The CDR3 coding sequence is TGTGCCAGCAGCCTAGGGGGGGGAGAGACCCAGTACTTC.

The chain employs TRBV29-1 and TRBJ2-2; no clear D gene. Trimming removed 3 bases at V and 4 bases at J, with 12 bases between. This CDR3 spans 14 amino acids. Germline V lookup: CDR1 SQVTM, CDR2 ANQGSEA. Here the CDR3 DNA reads TGCAGCGTTGAGGTGGGATCGGTCACCGGGGAGCTGTTTTTT. Its translation: CSVEVGSVTGELFF.